This passage covers 23 T cell receptor beta chains from one sample sequenced in a study of blood T cells in healthy people across ages. A J-beta primer mix and a sample-barcoded 5' primer were used in a second PCR of roughly 6 to 11 cycles. TCRdb re-called the 5' RACE reads through MiXCR, storing one row per CDR3 protein. The data hold hundreds of thousands of distinct CDR3 sequences, with 49% observed a single time. The sample taken for sequencing was blood. All receptors come from a woman aged 55 to 70 in good health.

In this sample, this clonotype turned up a few times. The J gene is TRBJ2-3, the V gene TRBV3-1; D might be TRBD1 or TRBD2, each matching 5 bases. The V gene's germline CDR1 is LGHDT and CDR2 YNNKEL (reference sequence). This CDR3 contains 16 residues. The V end was cut by 0 bases, the J end by 4 bases, with 14 bases between. The CDR3 here is CASSQELGLGADTQYF. The DNA for the CDR3 is TGTGCCAGCAGCCAAGAGCTAGGGCTGGGGGCAGATACGCAGTATTTT.

The gene calls are TRBV7-2 and TRBJ1-6; D may be TRBD1 (6 bases). From germline, CDR1 is SGHTA and CDR2 FQGNSA. This CDR3 is 13 amino acids long. Deletions cut 3 bases from V and 10 bases from J, with 10 bases between. CDR3: CASSFDRQSPLHF. CDR3 bases: TGTGCCAGCAGCTTTGACAGGCAATCACCCCTCCACTTT.

The chain has TRBV6-2 or TRBV6-3 and TRBJ1-5; 7 positions agree with TRBD1. Germline CDR1 reads MNHEY; CDR2 reads SVGEGT. V shed 3 bases and J 5 bases; nucleotides not matched to a gene: 13. The length of the CDR3 is 17 residues. The chain's CDR3 is CASSYRPGQRGHQPQHF. The DNA of the CDR3 is TGTGCCAGCAGTTATAGACCGGGACAGCGGGGGCATCAGCCCCAGCATTTT.

There are a few counts of this clonotype. The rearrangement joins TRBV5-1 to TRBJ2-2; D is uncertain. V lost 1 base and J 0 bases, leaving 10 bases between the germline ends. CDR1 is SGHRS and CDR2 is YFSETQ in the germline V gene. The CDR3 spans 16 residues. This chain's CDR3 is CASSLSNLANTGELFF. CDR3 nucleotides: TGCGCCAGCAGCTTGAGTAATCTTGCGAACACCGGGGAGCTGTTTTTT.

V gene TRBV6-6 combines with J gene TRBJ2-7, with a tentative D call TRBD2 (6 bases). Trimming pared 2 bases from V and 2 bases from J, leaving 13 bases between. CDR1 and CDR2 (germline): MNHNY, SVGAGI (reference sequence). This CDR3 is built from 15 residues. CDR3 loop: CASSYGGVRTYEQYF. The CDR3 nucleotides are TGTGCCAGCAGTTACGGCGGGGTTCGAACCTACGAGCAGTACTTC.

This chain links TRBV3-1 with TRBJ2-7; the D call may be TRBD1 or TRBD2 (5 bases each). Germline-derived CDR1 and CDR2 are LGHDT and YNNKEL (reference sequence). This CDR3 has 15 residues. Trimming took 1 base from V and 2 from J, leaving 12 bases between them. The CDR3 DNA is TGTGCCAGCAGCCAAGGTGGGGGATCGACCTACGAGCAGTACTTC. It translates to CASSQGGGSTYEQYF.

The rearrangement uses TRBV7-2 and TRBJ1-2; the D is unclear. Germline CDR1 and CDR2: SGHTA and FQGNSA. CDR3 size: 14 residues. V was cut by 7 bases and J by 0 bases, with 12 bases left in between. The CDR3 DNA follows: TGTGCCAGCACCCCGGCACGAGCTAACTATGGCTACACCTTC. Protein sequence: CASTPARANYGYTF.

This sequence joins TRBV20-1 and TRBJ2-5; 8 bases align to TRBD1. TRBJ2-7 matches the DNA end more closely, so the J call is doubtful. Germline CDR1 is DFQATT and CDR2 is SNEGSKA (reference sequence). The CDR3 has 15 residues. Here the CDR3 reads CSASPLDRAYNEQYF. In DNA, the CDR3 is TGCAGTGCTAGCCCGTTGGACAGGGCCTACAACGAGCAGTACTTC.

This clonotype was picked up many times. The chain links TRBV20-1 to TRBJ2-7; D may be TRBD1 (6 bases). The V gene lost 6 bases and the J gene lost 5 bases, with 14 bases spanning the gap. The CDR3 covers 12 residues. Germline V gene data show CDR1 as DFQATT and CDR2 as SNEGSKA (reference sequence). The CDR3 DNA reads TGCAGTGCCCAACTCCACAGGGACGAGCAGTACTTC. It translates to CSAQLHRDEQYF.

The V gene is TRBV5-1, the J gene TRBJ2-1; TRBD1 is a possible D gene (5 bases). V lost 1 base and J 7 bases, leaving 12 bases between the germline ends. This CDR3 is built from 14 residues. Germline-derived CDR1 and CDR2 are SGHRS and YFSETQ. The CDR3, as DNA: TGCGCCAGCAGCTTGCAGGGATTTCAAAATGAGCAGTTCTTC. It codes for CASSLQGFQNEQFF.

A remark on this clonotype: Germline and junction disagree at one end, which may indicate a read error. CDR3 in DNA: TGTGCCAGCAGTTTCGGCGGGATTACAGATACGCAGTATTTT. Translating it yields CASSFGGITDTQYF. The J gene is TRBJ2-3, the V gene TRBV5-1; D is perhaps TRBD2 (6 bases). CDR3 length equals 14 residues. Germline V gene sequence: CDR1 SGHRS, CDR2 YFSETQ.

The genes are TRBV29-1 and TRBJ2-7; TRBD1 is a possible D gene (5 bases). Germline CDR1 SQVTM, CDR2 ANQGSEA. The CDR3 is 14 residues long. The V end lost 4 bases, the J end lost 2 bases, and 15 bases lay between the germline ends. The CDR3 sequence: CSVAPQGSPYEQYF. The CDR3 nucleotides read TGCAGCGTTGCACCCCAGGGAAGTCCCTACGAGCAGTACTTC.

CDR3 nucleotide sequence: TGCAGTGCTACAGGGACTAGCGGGGCCCCAGATACGCAGTTCTTC. It specifies CSATGTSGAPDTQFF. The chain uses TRBV20-1 and TRBJ2-1, with 13 bases matching TRBD2. From germline, CDR1 is DFQATT and CDR2 SNEGSKA (reference sequence). J was trimmed by 12 bases and V by 4 bases; bases with no gene match: 12. The CDR3 loop spans 15 amino acids.

The genes are TRBV11-2 and TRBJ2-2, with D uncertain. Germline CDR1 reads SGHAT; CDR2 reads FQNNGV. There are 16 residues in the CDR3. Trimming pared 3 bases from V and 3 bases from J, leaving 14 bases between. In nucleotides, the CDR3 is TGTGCCAGCAGCTTCCGGGCCGGCTGGGACACCGGGGAGCTGTTTTTT. Encoded protein: CASSFRAGWDTGELFF.

This clonotype was recorded at least ten times. The V and J genes are TRBV4-3 and TRBJ2-5; D gene unclear. The germline gives CDR1 LGHNA, CDR2 YSLEER. The V and J ends lost 0 bases and 5 bases respectively, with 13 bases between them. There are 15 residues in the CDR3. The CDR3 DNA sequence: TGCGCCAGCAGCCAAGATCACGGACCCCGGGAGACCCAGTACTTC. Translated, it gives CASSQDHGPRETQYF.

This clonotype was detected ten times or more. The chain couples TRBV4-3 to TRBJ2-7; 7 bases line up with TRBD2. Looked up from germline, CDR1 is LGHNA and CDR2 is YSLEER. V lost 0 bases, J lost 5 bases, and 7 bases stayed unmatched. This CDR3 has 15 residues. The CDR3 is CASSQEAGKGNEQYF. DNA for the CDR3: TGCGCCAGCAGCCAAGAAGCGGGAAAAGGGAACGAGCAGTACTTC.

Written as DNA, the CDR3 is TGTGCCGGAAGCAGAGGGTGGGACACCGGGGAGCTGTTTTTT. As protein: CAGSRGWDTGELFF. The V and J genes are TRBV12-3 or TRBV12-4 and TRBJ2-2; D is perhaps TRBD2 (5 bases). This CDR3 region has 14 residues. Trimming shortened V by 11 bases and J by 3 bases, and 16 bases separated the two germline ends.

The chain carries TRBV5-6 and TRBJ2-5; no definite D call. V was clipped by 4 bases and J by 2 bases, with 12 bases between them. This CDR3 has 14 amino acids. Germline V CDR1 and CDR2: SGHDT, YYEEEE. The CDR3 DNA reads as TGTGCCAGCAGCCCGGGCCCCTCTCAAGAGACCCAGTACTTC. Amino acids: CASSPGPSQETQYF.

The gene calls are TRBV6-6 and TRBJ1-2; TRBD1 is a possible D gene (5 bases). The CDR3 has 15 amino acids. CDR1 MNHNY and CDR2 SVGAGI come from the germline V gene (reference sequence). The V end was cut by 0 bases, the J end by 5 bases, with 13 bases between. This CDR3 is CASSYSHIQGYGYTF. The CDR3 DNA reads as TGTGCCAGCAGTTACTCGCATATTCAGGGATATGGCTACACCTTC.

There are a few counts of this clonotype. The V call is TRBV29-1, the J call TRBJ2-4; D may correspond to TRBD1 or TRBD2 (7 bases each). Germline CDR1 SQVTM, CDR2 ANQGSEA. Trimming removed 4 bases at V and 13 bases at J, with 17 bases between. The CDR3 has 12 residues. The CDR3 DNA reads as TGCAGCGTTGGCCGACAGGGTAGCGGGCAGTACTTC. Protein: CSVGRQGSGQYF.

The CDR3 DNA is TGTGCCAGCTCACCTCTCCAGGGGGAGGGCAATCAGCCCCAGCATTTT. This codes for CASSPLQGEGNQPQHF. This chain joins TRBV18 and TRBJ1-5, with 7 nucleotides matching TRBD1. The CDR3 is 16 residues long. With 3 bases clipped from V and 2 bases from J, the junction kept 7 bases outside the gene matches. The germline V gene has CDR1 KGHSH and CDR2 LQKENI.

This clonotype was seen a handful of times. The chain joins TRBV15 to TRBJ2-4, with TRBD1 as a possible D gene (6 bases). Germline CDR1 LNHNV, CDR2 YYDKDF (reference sequence). V was pared by 6 bases and J by 0 bases, with 18 bases between. This CDR3 has 17 amino acids. The CDR3 DNA is TGTGCCACCAGGAATACACAGGGCCGCCTAGCCAAAAACATTCAGTACTTC. Translated, it gives CATRNTQGRLAKNIQYF.

A single count supports this clonotype. The junction does not match germline at one end; this may be a read error. The CDR3 spells CSVERTSGATGTQYF. DNA of the CDR3: TGCAGCGTTGAACGGACTAGCGGGGCAACAGGTACGCAGTATTTT. The rearrangement links TRBV29-1 to TRBJ2-3, with 12 bases identical to TRBD2. The CDR3 is made up of 15 amino acids. CDR1 and CDR2 (germline): SQVTM, ANQGSEA.